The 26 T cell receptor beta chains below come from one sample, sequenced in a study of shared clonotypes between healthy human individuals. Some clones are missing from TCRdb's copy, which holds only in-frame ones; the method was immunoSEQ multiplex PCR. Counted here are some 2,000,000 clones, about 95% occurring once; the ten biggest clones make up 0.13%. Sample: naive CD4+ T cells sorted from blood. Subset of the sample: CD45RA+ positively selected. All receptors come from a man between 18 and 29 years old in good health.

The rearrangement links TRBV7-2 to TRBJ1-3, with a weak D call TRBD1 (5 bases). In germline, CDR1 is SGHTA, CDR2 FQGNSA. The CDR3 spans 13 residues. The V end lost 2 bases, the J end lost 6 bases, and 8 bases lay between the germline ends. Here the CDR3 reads CASSLTGVNTIYF. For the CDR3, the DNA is TGTGCCAGCAGCTTAACGGGGGTAAACACCATATATTTT.

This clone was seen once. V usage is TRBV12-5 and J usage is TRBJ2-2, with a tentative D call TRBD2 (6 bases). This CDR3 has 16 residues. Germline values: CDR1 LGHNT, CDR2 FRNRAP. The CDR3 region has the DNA TGTGCCTCGGGGGTAGAGGGATCGTGGAACACCGGGGAGCTGTTTTTT. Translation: CASGVEGSWNTGELFF.

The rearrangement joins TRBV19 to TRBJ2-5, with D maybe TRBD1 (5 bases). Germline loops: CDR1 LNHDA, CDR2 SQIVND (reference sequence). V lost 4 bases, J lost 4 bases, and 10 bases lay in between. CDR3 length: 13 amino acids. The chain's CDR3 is CASSKGAGETQYF. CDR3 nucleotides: TGTGCCAGTAGTAAAGGGGCTGGAGAGACCCAGTACTTC.

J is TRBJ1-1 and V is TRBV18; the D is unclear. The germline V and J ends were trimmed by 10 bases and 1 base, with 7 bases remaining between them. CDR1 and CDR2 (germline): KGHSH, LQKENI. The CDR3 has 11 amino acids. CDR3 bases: TGTGCCACCACGGGGAACACTGAAGCTTTCTTT. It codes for CATTGNTEAFF.

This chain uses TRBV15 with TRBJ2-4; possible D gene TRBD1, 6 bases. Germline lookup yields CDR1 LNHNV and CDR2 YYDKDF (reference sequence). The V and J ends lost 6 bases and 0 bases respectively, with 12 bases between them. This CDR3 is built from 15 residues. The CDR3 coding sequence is TGTGCCACCAGGGACAGCCAACCAGCCAAAAACATTCAGTACTTC. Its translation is CATRDSQPAKNIQYF.

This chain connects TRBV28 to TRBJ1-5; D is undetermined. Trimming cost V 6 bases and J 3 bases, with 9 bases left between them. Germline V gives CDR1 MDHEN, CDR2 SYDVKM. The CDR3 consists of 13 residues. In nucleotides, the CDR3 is TGTGCCAGCAGCCGTCCCCACAATCAGCCCCAGCATTTT. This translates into CASSRPHNQPQHF.

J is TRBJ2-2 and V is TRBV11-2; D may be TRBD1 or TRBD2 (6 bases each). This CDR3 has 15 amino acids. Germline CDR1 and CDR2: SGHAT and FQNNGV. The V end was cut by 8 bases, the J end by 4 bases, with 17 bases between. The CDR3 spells CASRPGGWGTGELFF. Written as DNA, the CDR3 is TGTGCCAGCCGTCCCGGGGGCTGGGGCACCGGGGAGCTGTTTTTT.

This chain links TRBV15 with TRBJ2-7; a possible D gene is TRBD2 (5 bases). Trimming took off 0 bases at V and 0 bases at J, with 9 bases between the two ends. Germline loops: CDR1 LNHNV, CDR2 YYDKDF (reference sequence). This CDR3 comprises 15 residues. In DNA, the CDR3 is TGTGCCACCAGCAGAGATAAAGGGAGCTCCTACGAGCAGTACTTC. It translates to CATSRDKGSSYEQYF.

CDR3 protein: CASSVEGKQGPSWANVLTF. The CDR3 DNA reads as TGTGCCAGCAGCGTAGAGGGGAAACAGGGCCCATCCTGGGCCAACGTCCTGACTTTC. V usage is TRBV9 and J usage is TRBJ2-6, with D tentatively TRBD1 (6 bases). V was clipped by 0 bases and J by 5 bases, with 21 bases between them. CDR1 and CDR2 from the germline V gene are SGDLS and YYNGEE. CDR3 length: 19 amino acids.

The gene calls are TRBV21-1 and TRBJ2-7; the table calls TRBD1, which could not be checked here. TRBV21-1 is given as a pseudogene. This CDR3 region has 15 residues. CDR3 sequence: CASNTGQGARLEQYF. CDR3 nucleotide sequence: TGTGCCAGCAACACCGGACAGGGGGCGCGTCTCGAGCAGTACTTC.

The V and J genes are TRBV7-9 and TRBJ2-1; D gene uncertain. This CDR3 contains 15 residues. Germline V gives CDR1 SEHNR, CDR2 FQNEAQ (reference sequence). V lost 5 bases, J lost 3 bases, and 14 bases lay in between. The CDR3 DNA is TGTGCCAGCAGCCCCACCCAGCAGTACTACAATGAGCAGTTCTTC. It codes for CASSPTQQYYNEQFF.

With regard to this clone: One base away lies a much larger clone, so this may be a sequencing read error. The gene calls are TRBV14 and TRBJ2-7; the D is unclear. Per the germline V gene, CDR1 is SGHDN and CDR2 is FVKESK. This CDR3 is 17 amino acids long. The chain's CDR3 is CAGSQVFSPWSSYEQYF. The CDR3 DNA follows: TGTGCCGGCAGCCAAGTCTTCTCACCCTGGAGCTCCTACGAGCAGTACTTC.

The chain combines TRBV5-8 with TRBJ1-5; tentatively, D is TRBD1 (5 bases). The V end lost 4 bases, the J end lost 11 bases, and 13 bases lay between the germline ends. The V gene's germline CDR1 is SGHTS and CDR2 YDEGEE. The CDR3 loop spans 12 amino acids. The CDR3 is CASSRGLSAQHF. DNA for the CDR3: TGTGCCAGCAGCCGGGGACTATCAGCCCAGCATTTT.

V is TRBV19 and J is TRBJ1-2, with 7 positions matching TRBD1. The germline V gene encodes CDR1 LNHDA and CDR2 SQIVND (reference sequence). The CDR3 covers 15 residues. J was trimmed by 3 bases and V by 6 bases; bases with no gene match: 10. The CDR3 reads CASRLGQPGDYGYTF. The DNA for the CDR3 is TGTGCCAGTAGACTGGGACAGCCGGGGGACTATGGCTACACCTTC.

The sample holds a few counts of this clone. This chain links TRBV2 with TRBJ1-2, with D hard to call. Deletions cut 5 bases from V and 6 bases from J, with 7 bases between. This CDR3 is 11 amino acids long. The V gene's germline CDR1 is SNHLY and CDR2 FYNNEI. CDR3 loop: CASSKGHGYTF. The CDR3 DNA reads TGTGCCAGCAGTAAAGGACATGGCTACACCTTC.

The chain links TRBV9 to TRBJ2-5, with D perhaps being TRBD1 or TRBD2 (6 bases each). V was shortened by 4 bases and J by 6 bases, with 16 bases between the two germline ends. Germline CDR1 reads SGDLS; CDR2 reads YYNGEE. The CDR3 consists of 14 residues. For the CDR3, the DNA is TGTGCCAGCAGCCCCGACAGTGGGGGGCAGACCCAGTACTTC. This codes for CASSPDSGGQTQYF.

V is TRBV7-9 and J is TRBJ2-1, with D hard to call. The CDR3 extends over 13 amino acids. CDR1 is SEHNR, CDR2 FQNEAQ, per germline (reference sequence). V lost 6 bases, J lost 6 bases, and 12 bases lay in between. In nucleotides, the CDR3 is TGTGCCAGCAGATGGGATCGCCTCAATGAGCAGTTCTTC. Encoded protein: CASRWDRLNEQFF.

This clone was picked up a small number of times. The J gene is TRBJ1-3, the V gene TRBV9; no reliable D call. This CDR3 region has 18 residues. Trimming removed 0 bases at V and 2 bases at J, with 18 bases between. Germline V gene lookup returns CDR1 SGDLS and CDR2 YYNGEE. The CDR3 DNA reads TGTGCCAGCAGCGTAGGCCCCGCAGTGGCTGGGACTGGAAACACCATATATTTT. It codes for CASSVGPAVAGTGNTIYF.

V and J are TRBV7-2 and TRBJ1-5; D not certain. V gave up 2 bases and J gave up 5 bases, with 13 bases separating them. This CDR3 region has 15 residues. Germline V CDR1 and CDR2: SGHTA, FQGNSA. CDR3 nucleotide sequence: TGTGCCAGCAGCTTAATCTGGTTTTTGGATCAGCCCCAGCATTTT. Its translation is CASSLIWFLDQPQHF.

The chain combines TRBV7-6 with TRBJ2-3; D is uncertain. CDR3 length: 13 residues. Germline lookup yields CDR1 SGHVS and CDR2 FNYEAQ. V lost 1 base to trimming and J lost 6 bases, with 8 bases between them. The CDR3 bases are TGTGCCAGCAGCTTAGGGCCGTTGGATACGCAGTATTTT. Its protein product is CASSLGPLDTQYF.

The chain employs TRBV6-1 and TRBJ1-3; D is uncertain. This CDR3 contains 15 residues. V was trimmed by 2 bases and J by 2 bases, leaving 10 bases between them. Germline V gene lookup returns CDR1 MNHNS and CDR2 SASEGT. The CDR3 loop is CASSESRAPGNTIYF. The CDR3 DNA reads TGTGCCAGCAGTGAATCGAGGGCCCCTGGAAACACCATATATTTT.

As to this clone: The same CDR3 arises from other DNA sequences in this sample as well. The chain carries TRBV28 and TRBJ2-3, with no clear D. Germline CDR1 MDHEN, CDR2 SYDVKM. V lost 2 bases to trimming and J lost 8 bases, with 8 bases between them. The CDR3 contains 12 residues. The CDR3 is CASSLGRGTQYF. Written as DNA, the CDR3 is TGTGCCAGCAGTTTAGGCCGTGGTACGCAGTATTTT.

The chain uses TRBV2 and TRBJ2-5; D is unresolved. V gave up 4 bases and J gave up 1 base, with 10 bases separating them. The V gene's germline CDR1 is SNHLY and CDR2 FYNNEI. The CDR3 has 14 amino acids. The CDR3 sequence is CASSAIPLQETQYF. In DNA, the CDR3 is TGTGCCAGCAGTGCTATCCCGCTCCAAGAGACCCAGTACTTC.

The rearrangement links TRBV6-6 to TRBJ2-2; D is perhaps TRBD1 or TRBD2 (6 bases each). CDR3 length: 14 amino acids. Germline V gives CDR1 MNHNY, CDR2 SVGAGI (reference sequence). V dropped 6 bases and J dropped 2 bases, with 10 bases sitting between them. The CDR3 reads CASRGGSNTGELFF. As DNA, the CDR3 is TGTGCCAGCAGGGGGGGCTCAAACACCGGGGAGCTGTTTTTT.

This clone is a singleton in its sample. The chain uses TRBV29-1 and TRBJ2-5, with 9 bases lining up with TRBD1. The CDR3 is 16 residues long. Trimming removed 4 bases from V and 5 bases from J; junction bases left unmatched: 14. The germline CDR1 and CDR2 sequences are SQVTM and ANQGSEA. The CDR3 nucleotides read TGCAGCGTTGCCGGGACAGGGATTTCGAGGAGGGAGACCCAGTACTTC. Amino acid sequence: CSVAGTGISRRETQYF.

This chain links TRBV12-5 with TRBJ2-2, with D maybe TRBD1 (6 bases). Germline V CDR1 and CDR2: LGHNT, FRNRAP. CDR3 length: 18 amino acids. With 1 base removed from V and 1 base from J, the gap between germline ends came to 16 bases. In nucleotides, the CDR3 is TGTGCTAGTGGTTTGGCCAGGGGTGAGTTAGGGAACACCGGGGAGCTGTTTTTT. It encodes CASGLARGELGNTGELFF.